This T cell receptor (beta chain) was identified during a study of T cells in Graves' hyperthyroidism and ophthalmopathy. Note on this clonotype: A much larger clone differs by one base, so this may be a read error.

Amplification of TCR beta CDR3 regions used RNA as the template. In the first-round RT-PCR of the TCR CDR3, the HTBI primer set was used. In TCRdb, the multiplex PCR reads were re-called with MiXCR into one record per CDR3 protein. The sample consists of about 530,000 distinct CDR3 sequences, under 20% of them appearing once. V was cut by 7 bases and J by 0 bases, with 16 bases left in between. Germline V gene sequence: CDR1 MNHEY, CDR2 SMNVEV (reference sequence). The CDR3 totals 16 residues. The genes are TRBV27 and TRBJ2-1; unclear D gene. The sequenced sample consisted of blood. This clonotype originated in a woman under 30 with Graves' ophthalmopathy. CDR3 region: CASNSLYQSSYNEQFF. For the CDR3, the DNA is TGTGCCAGCAATTCCCTATACCAGAGCTCCTACAATGAGCAGTTCTTC.